The clone carrying this T cell receptor beta chain has at least ten counts. What it binds is unknown. This entry belongs to a study of regulatory T cells in long-lasting Graves disease. The study, taken as a whole, reports: There was favoring of TRBV28, TRBJ1-2 and TRBJ2-5 in persistent disease. Accuracy may have been reduced by the small sample size. Persistent cases of Graves' showed reduced TCR diversity relative to newly diagnosed patients.

Building of the TCR beta libraries involved iRepertoire HTBI primers and Arm-PCR of CDR3 regions. Authors' processing steps: Gene usage covered approximately 65 TRBV and 14 TRBJ segments. Using its own MiXCR run on the multiplex PCR reads, TCRdb lists one record per CDR3 protein. The V and J calls were determined by TCRdb, not by the authors. The sample records roughly 470,000 distinct CDR3 sequences, 20% to 25% being singletons. The germline V gene encodes CDR1 SGHVS and CDR2 FQNEAQ. Trimming stripped 8 bases from V and 0 bases from J, with 10 bases between. This CDR3 contains 14 residues. Stated time point: persistent/refractory GD, antithyroid drugs over 5 years with positive TRAb. There was RNA extracted from PBMCs, and the TCR library was made from it.

The V call is TRBV7-8, the J call TRBJ1-4; D remains ambiguous. The material was peripheral blood mononuclear cells (PBMCs), obtained when the disease was refractory, from a patient treated with antithyroid drugs. This receptor was taken from a female donor with Graves disease. The CDR3 DNA reads as TGTGCCAGCCAAAAATACGCAACTAATGAAAAACTGTTTTTT. Translation gives CASQKYATNEKLFF.